This T cell receptor beta chain was observed in a study of T-cell reconstitution after alpha-beta-depleted transplantation in children. Study observations and caveats: Newly produced T cells mostly accounted for T-cell counts and diversity one year post-transplant.

The CDR3 spans 15 residues. The trim removed 3 bases at V and 6 bases at J, leaving 4 bases unmatched. Germline values: CDR1 SNHLY, CDR2 FYNNEI. Researchers prepared the TCRbeta library using unique molecular identifiers, the study reports. MiXCR, applied by TCRdb to the PCR reads, yields one record per CDR3 protein. The sample consists of more than 40,000 distinct CDR3 sequences, approximately 52% of them appearing once. In the case of this clonotype: Its specificity is not known.

Sequences were derived from peripheral blood, sampled before TCRalphabeta/CD19-depleted stem cell transplant. This TCR derives from a boy under two years old with SCID, due to receive a stem cell transplant. J is TRBJ2-1 and V is TRBV2; 11 bases line up with TRBD2. This CDR3 is CASSEVAGGRNEQFF. The CDR3 coding sequence is TGTGCCAGCAGTGAGGTAGCGGGGGGGCGCAATGAGCAGTTCTTC. The whole variable domain, remainder taken from reference TRBV2 and TRBJ2-1, is EPEVTQTPSHQVTQMGQEVILRCVPISNHLYFYWYRQILGQKVEFLVSFYNNEISEKSEIFDDQFSVERPDGSNFTLKIRSTKLEDSAMYFCASSEVAGGRNEQFFGPGTRLTVL.